The 24 T cell receptor beta chains below were found in one sample sequenced in a study of blood T cell repertoires in COVID-19. Here immunoSEQ multiplex PCR was the method, and the copy in TCRdb shows in-frame clones only, minus some. The table has some 65,000 clones, 65% to 90% seen once; the top ten hold roughly 2.9%. The sample comprised peripheral blood. All receptors come from an elderly man with acute or convalescent COVID-19.

J is TRBJ2-1 and V is TRBV3-1 (or the pseudogene TRBV3-2), with 12 bases aligning to TRBD2. Germline-derived CDR1 and CDR2 are LGHDT and YNNKEL (reference sequence). The CDR3 length is 16 residues. J lost 10 bases, V lost 4 bases, and 11 bases had no gene match. As DNA, the CDR3 is TGTGCCAGCAGCCGGGACGGCGGACTAGCGGGAAGGGAGCAGTTCTTC. Encoded protein: CASSRDGGLAGREQFF.

The chain carries TRBV18 and TRBJ1-1, with TRBD1 as a possible D gene (5 bases). Germline V gene lookup returns CDR1 KGHSH and CDR2 LQKENI. The length of the CDR3 is 14 residues. V lost 3 bases to trimming and J lost 2 bases, with 10 bases between them. This CDR3 is CASSPGQGNTEAFF. The CDR3 DNA reads as TGTGCCAGCTCACCGGGTCAGGGTAACACTGAAGCTTTCTTT.

This sequence joins TRBV24-1 and TRBJ1-5; D is unresolved. CDR1 and CDR2 from the germline V gene are KGHDR and SFDVKD. Trimming removed 5 bases at V and 0 bases at J, with 7 bases between. The CDR3 length is 14 residues. The chain's CDR3 is CATSGQYSNQPQHF. As DNA, the CDR3 is TGTGCCACCAGTGGGCAATATAGCAATCAGCCCCAGCATTTT.

This clone was seen just once. The CDR3 nucleotides read TGTGCCAGCTCACGCGAGGGAAACGAGCAGTACTTC. Translating gives CASSREGNEQYF. The chain links TRBV18 to TRBJ2-7; tentatively, D is TRBD2 (5 bases). The V end lost 4 bases, the J end lost 5 bases, and 9 bases lay between the germline ends. The germline V gene has CDR1 KGHSH and CDR2 LQKENI. This CDR3 contains 12 residues.

The genes are TRBV27 and TRBJ2-1; 9 nucleotides align to TRBD2. Trimming cost V 8 bases and J 4 bases; bases outside gene matches: 6. CDR3 length: 14 residues. Germline V lookup: CDR1 MNHEY, CDR2 SMNVEV (reference sequence). The CDR3, as DNA: TGTGCCAGCTCGCTAGCGGGACCGTACAATGAGCAGTTCTTC. Translation gives CASSLAGPYNEQFF.

This rearrangement joins TRBV6-5 to TRBJ2-1; 11 bases agree with TRBD2. The J segment lost 7 bases and the V segment lost 5 bases, leaving 7 bases of the junction unmatched. This CDR3 contains 15 residues. In germline, CDR1 is MNHEY, CDR2 SVGAGI. In DNA, the CDR3 is TGTGCCAGCAGTATTAGCGGGAGGGCCTTAAATGAGCAGTTCTTC. Its protein is CASSISGRALNEQFF.

This clone was counted ten times or more. V and J are TRBV24-1 and TRBJ2-5; 8 positions match TRBD1. The CDR3 is made up of 17 amino acids. The germline gives CDR1 KGHDR, CDR2 SFDVKD. V dropped 3 bases and J dropped 5; count of bases not matched to a gene: 13. The CDR3 sequence: CATSDAGGGRGLETQYF. The CDR3 DNA sequence: TGTGCCACCAGTGATGCCGGAGGGGGCAGGGGGCTGGAGACCCAGTACTTC.

The chain joins TRBV11-2 to TRBJ2-2, with 7 bases lining up with TRBD2. Germline V gives CDR1 SGHAT, CDR2 FQNNGV. This CDR3 is 13 amino acids long. Trimming removed 4 bases from V and 4 bases from J; junction bases left unmatched: 0. CDR3 nucleotide sequence: TGTGCCAGCAGCTCGGGGGGCACCGGGGAGCTGTTTTTT. It translates to CASSSGGTGELFF.

This clone was seen more than once but under ten times. The CDR3 DNA follows: TGTGCCATCAGTGGTAAGGGGGGGACCACTGAAGCTTTCTTT. Its protein is CAISGKGGTTEAFF. This chain uses TRBV10-3 with TRBJ1-1; TRBD1 might be the D (6 bases). V lost 4 bases, J lost 4 bases, and 13 bases lay in between. Per the germline V gene, CDR1 is ENHRY and CDR2 is SYGVKD. The CDR3 extends over 14 amino acids.

The rearrangement joins TRBV29-1 to TRBJ1-3; no firm D call. The V gene lost 7 bases and the J gene lost 8 bases, with 12 bases spanning the gap. Germline values: CDR1 SQVTM, CDR2 ANQGSEA. The CDR3 covers 11 residues. The chain's CDR3 is CSAGRADTIYF. The CDR3 DNA reads as TGCAGCGCCGGGAGGGCCGACACCATATATTTT.

This chain connects TRBV5-1 to TRBJ2-1, with no clear D. Per the germline V gene, CDR1 is SGHRS and CDR2 is YFSETQ. Trimming pared 4 bases from V and 0 bases from J, leaving 11 bases between. This CDR3 has 15 amino acids. This CDR3 is CASSATRGSYNEQFF. DNA of the CDR3: TGCGCCAGCAGCGCCACTCGCGGCTCCTACAATGAGCAGTTCTTC.

V and J are TRBV2 and TRBJ1-6; TRBD1 aligns across 7 bases. The CDR3 extends over 18 amino acids. In germline, CDR1 is SNHLY, CDR2 FYNNEI. Germline trimming cut 0 bases from V and 7 bases from J; bases unmatched to any gene: 12. CDR3 DNA sequence: TGTGCCAGCAGTGAAGCTGTCGTGGCAGGGGGAACGAATTCACCCCTCCACTTT. This codes for CASSEAVVAGGTNSPLHF.

V is TRBV6-6 and J is TRBJ2-7; a weak D match, TRBD2 (5 bases). Germline V gene lookup returns CDR1 MNHNY and CDR2 SVGAGI (reference sequence). This CDR3 comprises 12 residues. Trimming cost V 6 bases and J 4 bases, with 10 bases left between them. Written as DNA, the CDR3 is TGTGCCAGCAGCCGCCGGGAATACGAGCAGTACTTC. Translating gives CASSRREYEQYF.

The chain uses TRBV9 and TRBJ1-1; no clear D gene. V lost 4 bases to trimming and J lost 0 bases, with 10 bases between them. The V gene's germline CDR1 is SGDLS and CDR2 YYNGEE. The CDR3 covers 14 residues. The CDR3 DNA reads as TGTGCCAGCAGCCGGGAACTACTGAACACTGAAGCTTTCTTT. Encoded protein: CASSRELLNTEAFF.

V and J are TRBV27 and TRBJ2-1; 10 nucleotides agree with TRBD2. V gave up 3 bases and J gave up 6 bases; unmatched junction bases: 8. The CDR3 has 16 residues. Looked up from germline, CDR1 is MNHEY and CDR2 is SMNVEV (reference sequence). CDR3 sequence (DNA): TGTGCCAGCAGTTTGGTGCTAGCGGGAGTTAGCAATGAGCAGTTCTTC. It encodes CASSLVLAGVSNEQFF.

This chain links TRBV6-1 with TRBJ1-1; no firm D call. The CDR3 length is 14 residues. V gave up 0 bases and J gave up 6 bases, with 11 bases separating them. Germline CDR1 and CDR2: MNHNS and SASEGT. The chain's CDR3 is CASSEAWLGPEAFF. The DNA for the CDR3 is TGTGCCAGCAGTGAAGCCTGGCTTGGCCCTGAAGCTTTCTTT.

The chain has TRBV7-9 and TRBJ2-7; 8 nucleotides align to TRBD1. The CDR3 totals 15 residues. Germline loops: CDR1 SEHNR, CDR2 FQNEAQ (reference sequence). The V and J ends lost 5 bases and 1 base, in that order; junction bases with no gene match: 7. The CDR3, as DNA: TGTGCCAGCAGCGGACAGGGTGCGGGGTCCTACGAGCAGTACTTC. This gives the protein CASSGQGAGSYEQYF.

The chain joins TRBV18 to TRBJ2-1; tentatively, D is TRBD2 (6 bases). V lost 2 bases, J lost 7 bases, and 15 bases lay in between. This CDR3 has 15 residues. Germline assignment: CDR1 KGHSH and CDR2 LQKENI. This CDR3 reads CASSPSAGAGNEQFF. DNA of the CDR3: TGTGCCAGCTCACCAAGCGCGGGTGCGGGGAATGAGCAGTTCTTC.

The chain recombines TRBV24-1 with TRBJ1-2, with D possibly being TRBD1 (5 bases). Per the germline V gene, CDR1 is KGHDR and CDR2 is SFDVKD. The CDR3 has 14 amino acids. Trimming stripped 4 bases from V and 6 bases from J, with 14 bases between. The CDR3 DNA is TGTGCCACCAGTGACTCCCCCACAGGACATGGCTACACCTTC. Protein sequence: CATSDSPTGHGYTF.

The chain has TRBV6-5 and TRBJ2-7, with 9 positions matching TRBD1. Trimming took 4 bases from V and 4 from J; bases not matched to a gene: 5. The CDR3 covers 14 residues. Germline assignment: CDR1 MNHEY and CDR2 SVGAGI. CDR3 protein: CASSFEDRGYEQYF. The DNA for the CDR3 is TGTGCCAGCAGTTTCGAGGACAGGGGTTACGAGCAGTACTTC.

The V gene is TRBV9, the J gene TRBJ2-5, with 9 bases that match TRBD1. This CDR3 is built from 16 residues. The V and J ends lost 0 bases and 5 bases, in that order; junction bases with no gene match: 8. From germline, CDR1 is SGDLS and CDR2 YYNGEE. The CDR3 DNA follows: TGTGCCAGCAGCGTAGCGGGACAGGGTAAGGTGGAGACCCAGTACTTC. This sequence encodes CASSVAGQGKVETQYF.

This clone showed up just a few times. V is TRBV24-1 and J is TRBJ2-7, with a weak D call TRBD1 (5 bases). Germline V gene data show CDR1 as KGHDR and CDR2 as SFDVKD. V gave up 7 bases and J gave up 6 bases, with 12 bases separating them. This CDR3 region has 12 residues. The CDR3 region has the DNA TGTGCCACCAGCCCTCAGGGTCTCGAGCAGTACTTC. Protein product: CATSPQGLEQYF.

The chain recombines TRBV6-5 with TRBJ1-2; no clear D gene. CDR1 MNHEY and CDR2 SVGAGI come from the germline V gene. There are 15 residues in the CDR3. V dropped 0 bases and J dropped 0 bases, with 8 bases sitting between them. The CDR3 reads CASSYSTEANYGYTF. CDR3 bases: TGTGCCAGCAGTTACTCGACGGAGGCTAACTATGGCTACACCTTC.

The chain joins TRBV6-6 to TRBJ2-3, with TRBD2 matching 7 bases. The germline CDR1 and CDR2 sequences are MNHNY and SVGAGI (reference sequence). Trimming at V came to 5 bases and at J to 4 bases, leaving 15 bases not matched to a gene. CDR3 length: 17 amino acids. The CDR3 nucleotides are TGTGCCAGCAGTCTCGGACTTGAGGGGAGGGCAGCAGATACGCAGTATTTT. It translates to CASSLGLEGRAADTQYF.